Listed here is a single T cell receptor beta chain. This sample was included in a study of CD8 T cells in Susac syndrome. Reverse transcription of about 0.5 to 1 ug RNA was carried out with random hexamers. By means of immunoSEQ multiplex PCR, TCR beta CDR3 spanning 54 Vbeta and 13 Jbeta underwent amplification. MiXCR, run by TCRdb on the immunoSEQ multiplex PCR reads, gives a single entry per CDR3 protein. The data contain 400,000 or so distinct CDR3 sequences, more than 70% of them singletons. The authors negatively isolated CD8+ and CD4+ T cells and FACS-enriched TEMRA cells. The CDR3 length is 15 residues. Germline loops: CDR1 SGHDT, CDR2 YYEEEE. The V end was cut by 3 bases, the J end by 14 bases, with 21 bases between.

This receptor was obtained from a human donor with multiple sclerosis. The V call is TRBV5-6, the J call TRBJ1-6, with D possibly being TRBD1 (5 bases). Material: CD8+ T cells from PBMCs. The CDR3 protein is CASSSGPVPPNSLHF. CDR3 sequence (DNA): TGTGCCAGCAGCTCGGGGCCGGTCCCTCCAAATTCCCTCCACTTT.